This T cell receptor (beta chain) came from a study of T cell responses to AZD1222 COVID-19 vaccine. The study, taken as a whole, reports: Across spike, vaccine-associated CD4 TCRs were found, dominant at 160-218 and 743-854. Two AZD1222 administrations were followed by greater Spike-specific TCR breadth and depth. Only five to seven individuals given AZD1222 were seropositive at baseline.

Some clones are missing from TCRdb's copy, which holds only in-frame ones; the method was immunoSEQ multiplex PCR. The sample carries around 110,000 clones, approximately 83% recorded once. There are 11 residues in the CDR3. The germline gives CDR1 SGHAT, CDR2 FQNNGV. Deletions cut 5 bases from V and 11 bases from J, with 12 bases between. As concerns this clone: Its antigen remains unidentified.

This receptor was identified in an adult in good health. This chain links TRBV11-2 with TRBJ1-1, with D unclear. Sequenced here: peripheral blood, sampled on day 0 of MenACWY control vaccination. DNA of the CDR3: TGTGCCAGCAGCCGAAGCCTGGAGGCTTTCTTT. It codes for CASSRSLEAFF.